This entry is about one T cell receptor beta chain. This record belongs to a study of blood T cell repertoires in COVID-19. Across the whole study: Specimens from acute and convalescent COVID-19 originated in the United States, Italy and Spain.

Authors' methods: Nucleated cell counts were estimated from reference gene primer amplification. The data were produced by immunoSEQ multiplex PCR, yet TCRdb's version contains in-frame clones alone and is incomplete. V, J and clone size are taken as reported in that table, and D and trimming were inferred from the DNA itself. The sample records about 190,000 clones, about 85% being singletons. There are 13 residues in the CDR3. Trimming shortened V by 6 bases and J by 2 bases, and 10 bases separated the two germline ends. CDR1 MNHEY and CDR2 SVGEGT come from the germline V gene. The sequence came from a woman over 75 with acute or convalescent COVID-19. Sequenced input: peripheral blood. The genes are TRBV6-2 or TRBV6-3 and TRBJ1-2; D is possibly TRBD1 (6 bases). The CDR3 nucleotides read TGTGCCAGCAGCGACAGGCCCAACTATGGCTACACCTTC. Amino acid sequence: CASSDRPNYGYTF.